The clone carrying this T cell receptor (beta chain) appeared a single time. This sample stems from a study of blood T cell repertoires in COVID-19. Method: immunoSEQ multiplex PCR; TCRdb's copy keeps in-frame clones and lacks some. The sample has 320,000 or so clones; about 90% are singletons. CDR1 and CDR2 (germline): SEHNR, FQNEAQ (reference sequence). Trimming cost V 6 bases and J 0 bases, with 11 bases left between them. This CDR3 has 14 amino acids. Sample: PBMCs or T cells enriched from blood (not recorded which). The sequence was obtained from a woman aged 25 to 45 who had recovered from COVID-19. V gene TRBV7-9 combines with J gene TRBJ1-1; D gene ambiguous. CDR3 sequence (DNA): TGTGCCAGCAGTAGCAACACTATGAACACTGAAGCTTTCTTT. Protein product: CASSSNTMNTEAFF. The variable domain in full, completed from reference TRBV7-9 and TRBJ1-1, reads DTGVSQNPRHKITKRGQNVTFRCDPISEHNRLYWYRQTLGQGPEFLTYFQNEAQLEKSRLLSDRFSAERPKGSFSTLEIQRTEQGDSAMYLCASSSNTMNTEAFFGQGTRLTVV.